A selection of T cell receptor beta chains follows, all from one sample in a study of blood T cells in healthy people across ages. TCRdb re-called the 5' RACE reads with MiXCR, one entry per CDR3 protein. Of more than 1,000,000 distinct CDR3 sequences listed, about 25% are singletons. These records were also assigned to another study, of T cells of mothers and their children.

Sequencing input: blood. All receptors come from a girl aged 2-10 years in good health. CDR3s include the opening cysteine and the closing phenylalanine or tryptophan. A D gene is named only where the DNA matches it firmly. Where a row states a size, it is once, few, many or the class of an expanded clone; other rows omit it.

CDR3nt	CDR3aa	d_gene	abundance	v_gene	j_gene
TGTGCCAGCAGCTACGACAGGGAAGTCGAGCAGTACTTC	CASSYDREVEQYF	TRBD1	NA	TRBV13	TRBJ2-7
TGTGCCAGCAGCCTCCAGGGCGAGTCCCAAGAGACCCAGTACTTC	CASSLQGESQETQYF	NA	NA	TRBV7-3	TRBJ2-5
TGCAGTGCTCAGGGCACGGGGGCGTGGGAGGGCAAAAACATTCAGTACTTC	CSAQGTGAWEGKNIQYF	NA	NA	TRBV20-1	TRBJ2-4
TGCAGCTACAGACAGAGGCAAGAGACCCAGTACTTC	CSYRQRQETQYF	NA	NA	TRBV29-1	TRBJ2-5
TGTGCCAGCAGCCCGGGGGGGCATCATGGCTACACCTTC	CASSPGGHHGYTF	NA	few	TRBV11-2	TRBJ1-2
TGTGCCAGCAGTTTTGTGGAGGGAAATGAAAAACTGTTTTTT	CASSFVEGNEKLFF	NA	few	TRBV6-6	TRBJ1-4
TGCAGTGCCACGGACGGTCTCAACTCCTACGAGCAGTACTTC	CSATDGLNSYEQYF	NA	few	TRBV20-1	TRBJ2-7
TGCAGTGCTAGAGATGTAAGCCGGGTGTTTAGGAACAATGAGCAGTTCTTC	CSARDVSRVFRNNEQFF	NA	NA	TRBV20-1	TRBJ2-1
TGTGCCAGCAGCTTAGTTTGGGACACTAGCTCCTACAATGAGCAGTTCTTC	CASSLVWDTSSYNEQFF	NA	NA	TRBV7-9	TRBJ2-1
TGCGCCAGCAGCCTTAAAATTGGGAGCCCCTACGAGCAGTACTTC	CASSLKIGSPYEQYF	NA	few	TRBV23-1	TRBJ2-7
TGCAGCGTTGATGGGTCAGGGAGGGCTGAAGCTTTCTTT	CSVDGSGRAEAFF	NA	NA	TRBV29-1	TRBJ1-1
TGTGCCAGCAGTCCTGGGGACAGGAATAACTATGGCTACACCTTC	CASSPGDRNNYGYTF	TRBD1	NA	TRBV12-3/TRBV12-4	TRBJ1-2
TGTGCCAGCAGTTTTGCCCCCCGGGCCGAGACCCAGTACTTC	CASSFAPRAETQYF	NA	NA	TRBV27	TRBJ2-5
TGTGCCACCAAACAAACCGATGGGGGTGAAGCTTTCTTT	CATKQTDGGEAFF	NA	once	TRBV24-1	TRBJ1-1
TGCAGTGCTAGCGACAATAGCGGGAGGGGGCAGTTCTTC	CSASDNSGRGQFF	TRBD2	NA	TRBV20-1	TRBJ2-1
TGTGCCAGCAGCAGGCCTGTCGGAGGTGAAAAACTGTTTTTT	CASSRPVGGEKLFF	NA	NA	TRBV7-2	TRBJ1-4
TGTGCCAGCAAAAGGAAAAGATTCCTCAATGAAAAACTGTTTTTT	CASKRKRFLNEKLFF	NA	few	TRBV6-5	TRBJ1-4
TGTGCCAGCTCACCAGGGCGGGATGTACCCTACGAGCAGTACTTC	CASSPGRDVPYEQYF	NA	few	TRBV18	TRBJ2-7
TGCAGCGTCCGTAGACAGGGGGCCTACAATGAGCAGTTCTTC	CSVRRQGAYNEQFF	TRBD1	NA	TRBV29-1	TRBJ2-1
TGTGCCAGCAGCACCGGGGCGGACTATTCGGAAGAGACCCAGTACTTC	CASSTGADYSEETQYF	NA	few	TRBV7-9	TRBJ2-5
TGCGCCAGCAGTCCGGGGGATAATAATTCACCCCTCCACTTT	CASSPGDNNSPLHF	NA	few	TRBV5-1	TRBJ1-6
TGCGCCAGCAGCTTGGAGTTATCGGGACATATGACCTACGAGCAGTACTTC	CASSLELSGHMTYEQYF	NA	NA	TRBV5-1	TRBJ2-7
TGCGCCAGCAGCTCCTATGGGGGGATTAATGAGCAGTTCTTC	CASSSYGGINEQFF	NA	few	TRBV5-1	TRBJ2-1
TGTGCCAGCAGCGGATGGGCTAGCGGGAGTGGATCCTACAATGAGCAGTTCTTC	CASSGWASGSGSYNEQFF	TRBD2	NA	TRBV7-9	TRBJ2-1
TGTGCCAGCAGCCAGCGGGGCGGTGAGCAGTACTTC	CASSQRGGEQYF	NA	NA	TRBV3-1	TRBJ2-7
TGTGCCAGCGGTGGTGCCGAGTATGTTAGCGAGCAGTACTTC	CASGGAEYVSEQYF	NA	few	TRBV6-2/TRBV6-3	TRBJ2-7
TGTGCCAGCAGCTTCGGACTAACCACAGATACGCAGTATTTT	CASSFGLTTDTQYF	NA	NA	TRBV7-9	TRBJ2-3
TGTGCCAGCTTGGACCTGGGGGCCTTGAATGAGCAGTTCTTC	CASLDLGALNEQFF	NA	NA	TRBV27	TRBJ2-1
TGCGCCAGCAGCCAAGGCCCTATGTCAGATACGCAGTATTTT	CASSQGPMSDTQYF	NA	few	TRBV4-3	TRBJ2-3
TGTGCCAGCAGCTTAGAGCCCCCGACACCCCAAGAGACCCAGTACTTC	CASSLEPPTPQETQYF	NA	few	TRBV11-2	TRBJ2-5
TGTGCCAGCAGCCAGATTACTGAAGCTTTCTTT	CASSQITEAFF	NA	few	TRBV7-9	TRBJ1-1
TGTGCCAGCAGCCAAGATTTGATAGGGGACAGCTACGAGCAGTACTTC	CASSQDLIGDSYEQYF	TRBD1	NA	TRBV14	TRBJ2-7
TGTGCCAGCAGCTTAGGGGCTTTGGGGAACACTGAAGCTTTCTTT	CASSLGALGNTEAFF	NA	NA	TRBV7-9	TRBJ1-1
TGCAGTAGTATCCGGGACAGGCAGACAAATAACCTCCCAGATACGCAGTATTTT	CSSIRDRQTNNLPDTQYF	TRBD1	NA	TRBV20-1	TRBJ2-3
TGCAGCGTTGCAGATACAACTGCGGAATATGGCTACACCTTC	CSVADTTAEYGYTF	NA	few	TRBV29-1	TRBJ1-2
TGCAGCGTTGGGGGAATAGCGGGAGTCTCATACAATGAGCAGTTCTTC	CSVGGIAGVSYNEQFF	TRBD2	NA	TRBV29-1	TRBJ2-1